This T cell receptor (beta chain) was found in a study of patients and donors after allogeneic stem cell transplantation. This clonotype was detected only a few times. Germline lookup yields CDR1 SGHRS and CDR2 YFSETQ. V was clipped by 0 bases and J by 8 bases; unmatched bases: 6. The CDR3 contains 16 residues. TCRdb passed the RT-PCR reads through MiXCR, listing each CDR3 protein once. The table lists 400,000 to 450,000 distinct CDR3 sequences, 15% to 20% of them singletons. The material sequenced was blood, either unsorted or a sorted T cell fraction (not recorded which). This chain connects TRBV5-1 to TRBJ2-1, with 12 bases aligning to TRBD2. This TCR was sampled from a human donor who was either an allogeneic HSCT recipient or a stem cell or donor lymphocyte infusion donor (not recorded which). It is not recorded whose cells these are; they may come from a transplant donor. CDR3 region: CASSLAASGRADEQFF. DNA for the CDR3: TGCGCCAGCAGCTTGGCCGCTAGCGGGAGGGCTGATGAGCAGTTCTTC.